The 13 T cell receptor beta chains below come from one sample, sequenced in a study of T cells in Graves' hyperthyroidism and ophthalmopathy. Amplification targeted TCR beta CDR3 regions from RNA transcripts. A first-round RT-PCR of the TCR CDR3 used the HTBI primer set. TCRdb passed the multiplex PCR reads through MiXCR, listing each CDR3 protein once. The sample yields roughly 500,000 distinct CDR3 sequences, roughly 15% seen once. Sequenced input: blood. The receptors come from a woman aged 25-40 years with Graves' ophthalmopathy.

Many counts were recorded for this clonotype. V gene TRBV20-1 combines with J gene TRBJ2-5; 8 bases map to TRBD2. In germline, CDR1 is DFQATT, CDR2 SNEGSKA (reference sequence). The trim removed 6 bases at V and 3 bases at J, leaving 6 bases unmatched. The length of the CDR3 is 13 residues. CDR3 amino acids: CSATYSGEETQYF. The CDR3, as DNA: TGCAGTGCAACATATAGCGGGGAAGAGACCCAGTACTTC.

The chain uses TRBV29-1 and TRBJ2-1; D is uncertain. This CDR3 has 10 amino acids. Germline CDR1 SQVTM, CDR2 ANQGSEA. V was cut by 6 bases and J by 4 bases, with 4 bases left in between. The CDR3 coding sequence is TGCAGCGTGTGGTACAATGAGCAGTTCTTC. It specifies CSVWYNEQFF.

In this sample, this clonotype turned up a few times. The chain carries TRBV11-2 and TRBJ1-3, with 10 bases matching TRBD1. The junction had 2 bases not matched to a gene; V was cut back by 1 base and J by 2 bases. Looked up from germline, CDR1 is SGHAT and CDR2 is FQNNGV. This CDR3 has 16 residues. CDR3 sequence: CASSLVGQGTGNTIYF. In nucleotides, the CDR3 is TGTGCCAGCAGCTTAGTGGGACAGGGGACTGGAAACACCATATATTTT.

There are a few counts of this clonotype. The chain links TRBV6-2 or TRBV6-3 to TRBJ2-3, with 8 bases aligning to TRBD2. The CDR3 covers 20 residues. Germline V gene data show CDR1 as MNHEY and CDR2 as SVGEGT. Trimming removed 0 bases from V and 6 bases from J; junction bases left unmatched: 20. CDR3 DNA sequence: TGTGCCAGCAGTTACTCGATGAGCGGGAGCGCGGTAGTGTTGGCCGATACGCAGTATTTT. Protein: CASSYSMSGSAVVLADTQYF.

This clonotype was observed many times. The rearrangement links TRBV13 to TRBJ1-1; no clear D. This CDR3 comprises 18 residues. Germline values: CDR1 PRHDT, CDR2 FYEKMQ (reference sequence). V lost 4 bases, J lost 4 bases, and 25 bases lay in between. The CDR3 spells CASSSPFRYDEVSTEAFF. The DNA of the CDR3 is TGTGCCAGCAGCTCCCCCTTCCGATACGACGAGGTAAGCACTGAAGCTTTCTTT.

The CDR3 loop is CASTSGGAGELFF. The CDR3 DNA sequence: TGTGCCAGTACTAGCGGCGGGGCCGGGGAGCTGTTTTTT. This chain uses TRBV28 with TRBJ2-2, with 8 nucleotides matching TRBD2. The CDR3 is made up of 13 amino acids. Losses at the gene ends were 9 bases for V and 6 bases for J; bases not matched to a gene: 6. The germline V gene has CDR1 MDHEN and CDR2 SYDVKM.

This chain links TRBV27 with TRBJ2-7, with D possibly TRBD2 on 6 matching bases. CDR1 and CDR2 (germline): MNHEY, SMNVEV (reference sequence). CDR3 length equals 16 residues. The V gene lost 4 bases and the J gene lost 2 bases, with 18 bases spanning the gap. In DNA, the CDR3 is TGTGCCAGCAGTTACCTCGCGGCGGGACGACCCTACGAGCAGTACTTC. This translates into CASSYLAAGRPYEQYF.

This clonotype came up a few times. The chain carries TRBV3-1 and TRBJ2-7; 7 nucleotides line up with TRBD2. CDR3 size: 15 residues. Germline CDR1 reads LGHDT; CDR2 reads YNNKEL (reference sequence). V gave up 6 bases and J gave up 7 bases; unmatched junction bases: 15. Here the CDR3 reads CASSRDVVAGGEQYF. For the CDR3, the DNA is TGTGCCAGCAGTCGTGACGTGGTAGCGGGTGGAGAGCAGTACTTC.

The V gene is TRBV6-2 or TRBV6-3, the J gene TRBJ2-1, with 8 nucleotides matching TRBD2. CDR1 and CDR2 (germline): MNHEY, SVGEGT. The CDR3 runs to 16 residues. V lost 5 bases to trimming and J lost 4 bases; unmatched junction nucleotides: 10. CDR3 loop: CASSRSAGATYNEQFF. CDR3 DNA sequence: TGTGCCAGCAGTCGCTCAGCGGGAGCAACATACAATGAGCAGTTCTTC.

This clonotype was seen many times. The CDR3 DNA reads as TGTGCCAGCAGCTTAGATCTCGGTCCCGCCTACGAGCAGTACTTC. Translating gives CASSLDLGPAYEQYF. The V and J genes are TRBV11-2 and TRBJ2-7; no reliable D call. This CDR3 has 15 residues. CDR1 and CDR2 from the germline V gene are SGHAT and FQNNGV. Trimming removed 0 bases from V and 2 bases from J, with 11 bases in between.

The chain links TRBV10-1 to TRBJ2-1, with D perhaps TRBD2 (6 bases). This CDR3 has 17 residues. V shed 3 bases and J shed 8 bases, with 23 bases lying between them. Germline loops: CDR1 WNHNN, CDR2 SYGVQD (reference sequence). The CDR3 coding sequence is TGCGCCAGCAGTGATAGGAGGGGATCGATTGGACACCATGAGCAGTTCTTC. Protein: CASSDRRGSIGHHEQFF.

This clonotype was observed many times. CDR3 bases: TGTGCCAGCAGCTTAACGACAGAGGGTCGCGAGCAGTACTTC. This codes for CASSLTTEGREQYF. This chain joins TRBV7-8 and TRBJ2-7, with D perhaps being TRBD1 or TRBD2 (5 bases each). This CDR3 is built from 14 residues. Trimming cost V 2 bases and J 6 bases, with 14 bases left between them. Looked up from germline, CDR1 is SGHVS and CDR2 is FQNEAQ.

This clonotype was counted at least ten times. The chain joins TRBV7-2 to TRBJ1-2; 8 bases match TRBD1. This CDR3 spans 13 amino acids. CDR1 and CDR2 (germline): SGHTA, FQGNSA. The V and J ends lost 2 bases and 7 bases, in that order; junction bases with no gene match: 3. Written as DNA, the CDR3 is TGTGCCAGCAGCTTACAGGGGGCCAGTGGCTACACCTTC. Protein: CASSLQGASGYTF.